This entry describes one T cell receptor beta chain. The sample is drawn from a study of T cells in Graves' hyperthyroidism and ophthalmopathy. Per the germline V gene, CDR1 is DFQATT and CDR2 is SNEGSKA (reference sequence). The CDR3 has 12 amino acids. Calling Graves' hyperthyroidism stable meant ophthalmopathy did not progress within 18 months. RNA transcripts gave rise to amplified TCR beta CDR3 regions. The HTBI primer set served for first-round RT-PCR of the TCR CDR3. TCRdb fed the multiplex PCR reads into MiXCR, producing one record per CDR3 protein. The table records 470,000 or so distinct CDR3 sequences, around 21% of them present only once.

This sequence was found in a man younger than 35 with Graves' hyperthyroidism. The chain couples TRBV20-1 to TRBJ1-1, with 8 nucleotides matching TRBD1. The specimen was blood. In DNA, the CDR3 is TGCAGGGCTGGACAGGGAGGGACTGAAGCTTTCTTT. This sequence encodes CRAGQGGTEAFF.